The 16 T cell receptor beta chains reported below all come from one sample, sequenced in a study of T cell responses to AZD1222 COVID-19 vaccine. Only in-frame clones appear in the TCRdb table, and some are missing; sequencing was by immunoSEQ multiplex PCR. The top ten clones hold about 6.6% of a sample with about 110,000 clones, under 95% of them seen once. The specimen comprised peripheral blood, sampled 28 days after the second AZD1222 dose. The source of these receptors is an adult who received the AZD1222 COVID-19 vaccine.

The chain links TRBV6-5 to TRBJ2-3; unclear D gene. The V end was cut by 6 bases, the J end by 6 bases, with 7 bases between. The CDR3 has 11 residues. Germline-derived CDR1 and CDR2 are MNHEY and SVGAGI. CDR3 coding DNA: TGTGCCAGCAGCCAGGCGGATACGCAGTATTTT. This translates into CASSQADTQYF.

The V gene is TRBV7-9, the J gene TRBJ2-1; possible D gene TRBD2, 6 bases. The CDR3 runs 16 residues. Trimming took off 5 bases at V and 4 bases at J, with 18 bases between the two ends. Per germline, CDR1 SEHNR and CDR2 FQNEAQ (reference sequence). The CDR3 sequence is CASSRGGNLIYNEQFF. CDR3 coding DNA: TGTGCCAGCAGCCGCGGCGGGAACCTGATATACAATGAGCAGTTCTTC.

The chain employs TRBV7-8 and TRBJ1-2; D gene ambiguous. Between the trimmed V and J ends, which lost 1 base and 4 bases, there was a span of 13 bases. Germline V gene data show CDR1 as SGHVS and CDR2 as FQNEAQ. The CDR3 is 15 amino acids. The CDR3 loop reads CASSLVPAKSYGYTF. Written as DNA, the CDR3 is TGTGCCAGCAGCTTAGTGCCAGCCAAAAGCTATGGCTACACCTTC.

J is TRBJ1-5 and V is TRBV19, with D perhaps TRBD1 (5 bases). The germline CDR1 and CDR2 sequences are LNHDA and SQIVND (reference sequence). V was clipped by 1 base and J by 1 base, with 8 bases between them. This CDR3 has 15 residues. The CDR3 sequence is CASSIGGRSNQPQHF. Here the CDR3 DNA reads TGTGCCAGTAGTATAGGGGGCAGGAGCAATCAGCCCCAGCATTTT.

This clone was recorded only once. V is TRBV11-2 and J is TRBJ1-4; 10 positions match TRBD1. Germline CDR1 reads SGHAT; CDR2 reads FQNNGV. The CDR3 extends over 15 amino acids. Germline trimming cut 4 bases from V and 7 bases from J; bases unmatched to any gene: 6. CDR3 sequence: CASSSPGTGVEKLFF. Written as DNA, the CDR3 is TGTGCCAGCAGCTCTCCCGGGACAGGGGTTGAAAAACTGTTTTTT.

This chain connects TRBV5-1 to TRBJ2-1, with D hard to call. Trimming shortened V by 0 bases and J by 8 bases, and 9 bases separated the two germline ends. Germline V gene sequence: CDR1 SGHRS, CDR2 YFSETQ. The CDR3 covers 13 residues. The DNA of the CDR3 is TGCGCCAGCAGCTTGGAGCTAGTCGATGAGCAGTTCTTC. Protein: CASSLELVDEQFF.

The V call is TRBV19, the J call TRBJ2-5, with 7 nucleotides matching TRBD2. The V gene end was trimmed by 5 bases and the J gene end by 3 bases; junction bases not matched to a gene: 0. The CDR3 covers 12 residues. Looked up from germline, CDR1 is LNHDA and CDR2 is SQIVND (reference sequence). The CDR3 DNA is TGTGCCAGTAGTGGACTAGAAGAGACCCAGTACTTC. It specifies CASSGLEETQYF.

This sequence joins TRBV7-8 and TRBJ2-5, with 9 bases identical to TRBD2. With V trimmed by 5 bases and J by 7 bases, 17 bases remained unmatched. The CDR3 runs to 17 residues. Germline V lookup: CDR1 SGHVS, CDR2 FQNEAQ. DNA of the CDR3: TGTGCCAGCAGCACCCAGCGGGGGGCCTCGGCGGGTGCGACCCAGTACTTC. Translating it yields CASSTQRGASAGATQYF.

This chain links TRBV28 with TRBJ1-5; D unresolved. Germline CDR1 is MDHEN and CDR2 is SYDVKM. The CDR3 extends over 15 amino acids. Trimming took off 3 bases at V and 2 bases at J, with 11 bases between the two ends. Here the CDR3 reads CASSFRGMGNQPQHF. As DNA, the CDR3 is TGTGCCAGCAGTTTTAGAGGGATGGGCAATCAGCCCCAGCATTTT.

V gene TRBV7-5 combines with J gene TRBJ1-6. TRBV7-5 is classified as a pseudogene. The CDR3 extends over 16 amino acids. CDR3 DNA: TGTGTCAGAAGCCAAGGGCAGAGCTCCTATAATTCACCCCTCCACTTT. Translating it yields CVRSQGQSSYNSPLHF.

The chain has TRBV13 and TRBJ2-4, with D hard to call. V was cut by 5 bases and J by 2 bases, with 10 bases left in between. This CDR3 has 14 amino acids. Germline V gene lookup returns CDR1 PRHDT and CDR2 FYEKMQ (reference sequence). The CDR3 reads CASSPLTTKNIQYF. The DNA for the CDR3 is TGTGCCAGCAGCCCACTTACTACCAAAAACATTCAGTACTTC.

This clone was counted once. V gene TRBV6-6 combines with J gene TRBJ2-1, with 10 bases fitting TRBD1. J was trimmed by 8 bases and V by 5 bases; bases with no gene match: 6. Per the germline V gene, CDR1 is MNHNY and CDR2 is SVGAGI (reference sequence). The CDR3 is 14 amino acids. CDR3 bases: TGTGCCAGCAGTCGGGGACAGGGGAGCGATGAGCAGTTCTTC. Protein product: CASSRGQGSDEQFF.

This chain connects TRBV19 to TRBJ2-7; a possible D gene is TRBD1 (6 bases). The germline V and J ends were trimmed by 5 bases and 0 bases, with 14 bases remaining between them. Germline V gives CDR1 LNHDA, CDR2 SQIVND (reference sequence). The CDR3 runs 15 residues. This chain's CDR3 is CASSRPGQSSYEQYF. CDR3 DNA: TGTGCCAGTAGTCGCCCCGGACAGAGCTCCTACGAGCAGTACTTC.

This sequence joins TRBV7-9 and TRBJ1-2; possibly TRBD1 for D (6 bases). V gave up 5 bases and J gave up 5 bases, with 24 bases separating them. The CDR3 is 17 amino acids. Germline CDR1 SEHNR, CDR2 FQNEAQ (reference sequence). The chain's CDR3 is CASSRPGQTLWVYGYTF. As DNA, the CDR3 is TGTGCCAGCAGCCGCCCAGGACAGACTCTATGGGTATATGGCTACACCTTC.

CDR3 in DNA: TGTGCCAGCAGCTTAGTCGGGGGCGGGAGGGCCGCGAATGAGCAGTTCTTC. Translating it yields CASSLVGGGRAANEQFF. The gene calls are TRBV7-2 and TRBJ2-1; TRBD2 matches at 9 bases. CDR3 length: 17 residues. V was clipped by 1 base and J by 7 bases; unmatched bases: 11. Germline V gene sequence: CDR1 SGHTA, CDR2 FQGNSA.

In DNA form, the CDR3 reads TGCGCCAGCAGCTCGACAGGGGATAATTCACCCCTCCACTTT. It codes for CASSSTGDNSPLHF. This sequence joins TRBV5-1 and TRBJ1-6; 8 bases fit TRBD1. Unmatched junction bases numbered 1, after V lost 3 bases and J lost 5 bases. This CDR3 is 14 amino acids long. Germline V lookup: CDR1 SGHRS, CDR2 YFSETQ.